This TCR beta chain was captured by sequencing in a study of technical replicates of blood from a few donors. The CDR3 is made up of 15 amino acids. The V end was cut by 6 bases, the J end by 2 bases, with 16 bases between. The germline V gene has CDR1 MNHEY and CDR2 SVGAGI. The method was immunoSEQ multiplex PCR; TCRdb's version includes in-frame clones alone and lacks a portion of them. The table has approximately 88,000 clones, over 90% seen once. What was sequenced was T cells isolated from PBMCs. The chain joins TRBV6-5 to TRBJ2-5; D is possibly TRBD1 (5 bases). The sequence came from a human donor in good health. The CDR3 DNA reads as TGTGCCAGCAGACCTGTCTTTGACAGACAAGAGACCCAGTACTTC. Its protein product is CASRPVFDRQETQYF.